This TCR beta chain appears in the sequencing data of a study of shared clonotypes between healthy human individuals. Findings and limits, study-wide: Deeper or shallower sequencing was expected to change how clonotypes are shared among donors.

Researchers divided each subset's genomic DNA evenly across several immunoSEQ plates. Measured with immunoSEQ multiplex PCR; TCRdb has only the in-frame clones, and not every one. The sample contains about 480,000 clones, nearly 80% of which appear only once. The germline gives CDR1 LNHDA, CDR2 SQIVND (reference sequence). The CDR3 extends over 15 amino acids. V dropped 11 bases and J dropped 6; count of bases not matched to a gene: 18. In the case of this clone: The antigen remains undetermined.

The TCR was taken from a woman in her 40s in good health. Some clones in this sample may be carry-over from other donors' samples. Sequenced input: PBMCs. The V gene is TRBV19, the J gene TRBJ1-1; 7 nucleotides agree with TRBD1. DNA of the CDR3: TGTGCCGCCCGGGACAGACTTGGGGGTAACTCTGAAGCTTTCTTT. Residues: CAARDRLGGNSEAFF.